One and the same sample provided the 22 T cell receptor beta chains below, sequenced in a study of blood T cell repertoires in COVID-19. The repertoire was sequenced with immunoSEQ multiplex PCR; TCRdb's copy has only in-frame clones and lacks some. The table lists fewer than 250,000 clones, 70% to 85% of them singletons. Sequenced input: peripheral blood. Source of these receptors: a woman between 45 and 65 years old with acute or convalescent COVID-19.

J is TRBJ1-1 and V is TRBV30, with 7 nucleotides matching TRBD1. The CDR3 has 13 amino acids. Germline V gives CDR1 GTSNPN, CDR2 SVGIG (reference sequence). V trimming: 2 bases; J trimming: 3 bases; junction bases outside the gene matches: 3. The CDR3 DNA is TGTGCCTGGAGTTACAGGGGAGACACTGAAGCTTTCTTT. Its protein product is CAWSYRGDTEAFF.

This chain uses TRBV6-5 with TRBJ1-4, with a possible D match to TRBD1 (5 bases). Germline-derived CDR1 and CDR2 are MNHEY and SVGAGI. The CDR3 is 15 residues long. V lost 6 bases and J lost 4, with 15 bases in between. This CDR3 is CASSHQQVHNEKLFF. The CDR3 DNA follows: TGTGCCAGCAGCCATCAACAGGTCCATAATGAAAAACTGTTTTTT.

The rearrangement uses TRBV4-1 and TRBJ1-2, with a tentative D call TRBD1 (5 bases). V lost 0 bases to trimming and J lost 4 bases, with 9 bases between them. Per the germline V gene, CDR1 is MGHRA and CDR2 is YSYEKL. This CDR3 is built from 14 residues. CDR3 bases: TGCGCCAGCAGCCAAGACGGGGGGTCCTATGGCTACACCTTC. It codes for CASSQDGGSYGYTF.

V gene TRBV7-6 combines with J gene TRBJ2-7; 8 bases fit TRBD2. The V and J ends lost 5 bases and 0 bases, in that order; junction bases with no gene match: 6. CDR1 SGHVS and CDR2 FNYEAQ come from the germline V gene. CDR3 length: 15 amino acids. CDR3 residues: CASSGLAGFSYEQYF. The CDR3 nucleotides read TGTGCCAGCAGCGGATTAGCGGGGTTCTCCTACGAGCAGTACTTC.

This clone has only one observation. The CDR3 here is CASSPIRGGGTEAFF. In nucleotides, the CDR3 is TGCGCCAGCAGCCCTATACGAGGGGGCGGCACTGAAGCTTTCTTT. The chain recombines TRBV5-1 with TRBJ1-1; 7 nucleotides match TRBD1. This CDR3 is built from 15 residues. Germline CDR1 is SGHRS and CDR2 is YFSETQ. Trimming removed 4 bases from V and 4 bases from J; junction bases left unmatched: 10.

This clone was observed once. This chain joins TRBV14 and TRBJ2-7; tentatively, D is TRBD1 (6 bases). The CDR3 spans 15 residues. V lost 4 bases to trimming and J lost 6 bases, with 19 bases between them. Germline assignment: CDR1 SGHDN and CDR2 FVKESK. The CDR3 DNA follows: TGTGCCAGCAGCCTTATGGGGGCTGGGATGTTCGAGCAGTACTTC. Residues: CASSLMGAGMFEQYF.

The J gene is TRBJ1-2, the V gene TRBV10-3; 7 bases map to TRBD1. CDR1 is ENHRY and CDR2 is SYGVKD in the germline V gene. The CDR3 is made up of 15 amino acids. V was pared by 4 bases and J by 3 bases, with 8 bases of the junction left unmatched. In DNA form, the CDR3 reads TGTGCCATCAGTGCCGGGACAGCAAGGGACTATGGCTACACCTTC. Translated: CAISAGTARDYGYTF.

This chain uses TRBV19 with TRBJ2-3; no clear D gene. The CDR3 is 11 residues long. Germline V gene data show CDR1 as LNHDA and CDR2 as SQIVND (reference sequence). The V gene lost 5 bases and the J gene lost 6 bases, with 6 bases spanning the gap. This CDR3 is CASSPRDTQYF. The CDR3 DNA follows: TGTGCCAGTAGTCCCCGTGATACGCAGTATTTT.

This clone was detected a few times. This rearrangement joins TRBV6-5 to TRBJ1-6, with 8 bases aligning to TRBD1. The germline CDR1 and CDR2 sequences are MNHEY and SVGAGI. This CDR3 has 14 amino acids. V gave up 7 bases and J gave up 9 bases; unmatched junction bases: 8. The DNA of the CDR3 is TGTGCCAGCAAAAGGACAGGGCCTAGTTCACCCCTCCACTTT. Translated, it gives CASKRTGPSSPLHF.

The gene calls are TRBV19 and TRBJ2-7; D is ambiguous. Germline loops: CDR1 LNHDA, CDR2 SQIVND (reference sequence). CDR3 length: 14 residues. Trimming pared 1 base from V and 2 bases from J, leaving 9 bases between. The CDR3 nucleotides read TGTGCCAGTAGTATAGTCCTGCCGGCCTACGAGCAGTACTTC. This translates into CASSIVLPAYEQYF.

The J gene is TRBJ2-7, the V gene TRBV5-6, with TRBD2 matching 8 bases. CDR1 and CDR2 (germline): SGHDT, YYEEEE. This CDR3 comprises 17 residues. J was trimmed by 2 bases and V by 4 bases; bases with no gene match: 14. CDR3 region: CASSRRLGSGGTYEQYF. The CDR3 DNA reads TGTGCCAGCAGCCGTCGACTAGGGAGCGGGGGCACCTACGAGCAGTACTTC.

The rearrangement links TRBV27 to TRBJ1-6; TRBD1 aligns across 7 bases. The CDR3 extends over 13 amino acids. The V gene end was trimmed by 5 bases and the J gene end by 8 bases; junction bases not matched to a gene: 3. From germline, CDR1 is MNHEY and CDR2 SMNVEV (reference sequence). CDR3 protein: CASSGDRDSPLHF. The CDR3 DNA sequence: TGTGCCAGCAGTGGAGACAGGGATTCACCCCTCCACTTT.

The gene calls are TRBV7-8 and TRBJ2-3, with D perhaps TRBD1 (6 bases). Between the trimmed V and J ends, which lost 8 bases and 2 bases, there was a span of 20 bases. The germline V gene encodes CDR1 SGHVS and CDR2 FQNEAQ. There are 16 residues in the CDR3. Here the CDR3 reads CASRRRQAQDTDTQYF. The CDR3 DNA reads TGTGCCAGCCGCCGACGACAGGCGCAAGACACAGATACGCAGTATTTT.

The chain uses TRBV13 and TRBJ1-2, with 10 bases aligning to TRBD1. The CDR3 consists of 15 residues. The germline V gene encodes CDR1 PRHDT and CDR2 FYEKMQ (reference sequence). The junction had 2 bases not matched to a gene; V was cut back by 0 bases and J by 4 bases. The CDR3 loop is CASSLGTGGAYGYTF. For the CDR3, the DNA is TGTGCCAGCAGCTTAGGGACAGGGGGCGCCTATGGCTACACCTTC.

The chain links TRBV4-3 to TRBJ1-5, with 7 bases fitting TRBD1. The ends lost 4 bases at V and 0 bases at J; junction bases unmatched: 3. The CDR3 is made up of 15 amino acids. CDR1 is LGHNA, CDR2 YSLEER, per germline. CDR3 protein: CASSPGTASNQPQHF. The CDR3 DNA reads TGCGCCAGCAGCCCAGGGACAGCTAGCAATCAGCCCCAGCATTTT.

V is TRBV28 and J is TRBJ2-2, with a weak D call TRBD2 (6 bases). This CDR3 region has 14 residues. The V end was cut by 6 bases, the J end by 4 bases, with 12 bases between. Germline V gene data show CDR1 as MDHEN and CDR2 as SYDVKM. CDR3 sequence reads: CASRFGRLTGELFF. The CDR3, as DNA: TGTGCCAGCAGGTTCGGGAGACTCACCGGGGAGCTGTTTTTT. Based on the CDR3 plus reference TRBV28 and TRBJ2-2, the full variable domain is DVKVTQSSRYLVKRTGEKVFLECVQDMDHENMFWYRQDPGLGLRLIYFSYDVKMKEKGDIPEGYSVSREKKERFSLILESASTNQTSMYLCASRFGRLTGELFFGEGSRLTVL.

The chain carries TRBV19 and TRBJ2-1; D is ambiguous. The CDR3 has 11 residues. Germline CDR1 reads LNHDA; CDR2 reads SQIVND (reference sequence). Trimming shortened V by 5 bases and J by 10 bases, and 9 bases separated the two germline ends. The CDR3: CASSLAREQFF. In DNA, the CDR3 is TGTGCCAGTAGTCTGGCGCGGGAGCAGTTCTTC.

The V call is TRBV27, the J call TRBJ1-1; TRBD1 aligns across 11 bases. The length of the CDR3 is 17 residues. Germline V lookup: CDR1 MNHEY, CDR2 SMNVEV (reference sequence). J lost 0 bases, V lost 5 bases, and 8 bases had no gene match. CDR3 sequence (DNA): TGTGCCAGCAGTCTCAGGACAGGGGGCGGGGTGAACACTGAAGCTTTCTTT. Its translation is CASSLRTGGGVNTEAFF.

V and J are TRBV28 and TRBJ2-1; TRBD2 aligns across 12 bases. The trim removed 7 bases at V and 6 bases at J, leaving 7 bases unmatched. This CDR3 comprises 15 residues. Germline V gene data show CDR1 as MDHEN and CDR2 as SYDVKM. The CDR3 reads CASTRLAGEVNEQFF. CDR3 nucleotides: TGTGCCAGCACCCGACTAGCGGGAGAGGTCAATGAGCAGTTCTTC.

The CDR3: CASSSPDRANYGYTF. As DNA, the CDR3 is TGTGCCAGCAGCTCGCCCGACAGGGCAAACTATGGCTACACCTTC. The rearrangement joins TRBV7-2 to TRBJ1-2, with TRBD1 identical over 7 bases. CDR3 length: 15 residues. The J segment lost 2 bases and the V segment lost 4 bases, leaving 7 bases of the junction unmatched. Germline assignment: CDR1 SGHTA and CDR2 FQGNSA.

The rearrangement joins TRBV18 to TRBJ1-3; weak D call: TRBD1 (5 bases). Deletions cut 6 bases from V and 4 bases from J, with 19 bases between. The CDR3 runs 16 residues. Germline CDR1 reads KGHSH; CDR2 reads LQKENI. DNA of the CDR3: TGTGCCAGCTCTGCAAATGGGGCGCGGACCGGAAACACCATATATTTT. As protein: CASSANGARTGNTIYF.

The chain recombines TRBV19 with TRBJ2-1, with 14 bases fitting TRBD2. Germline trimming cut 9 bases from V and 3 bases from J; bases unmatched to any gene: 19. Germline values: CDR1 LNHDA, CDR2 SQIVND (reference sequence). The CDR3 loop spans 20 amino acids. CDR3 in amino acids: CASALRPGLAGGLSYNEQFF. The CDR3 nucleotides read TGTGCCAGCGCCCTCCGGCCCGGACTAGCGGGGGGTCTAAGCTACAATGAGCAGTTCTTC.